This T cell receptor (beta chain) was obtained from a study of T-cell memory formation after mild COVID-19. Comment on this clonotype: What it recognizes is unknown.

Study results and caveats: The appearance of some responding clones in pre-infection memory suggested that cross-reactive memory joined.

CDR3 length: 17 residues. One entry per CDR3 protein results from TCRdb running MiXCR on the 5' RACE reads. The repertoire holds 450,000 to 700,000 distinct CDR3 sequences, more than 15% seen once, with around 13% in the top ten. The TCR sequence derives from an adult woman who had mild COVID-19 (a few samples of this study predate the infection). Cell type and time point are not known. Sequenced sample: PBMCs or a T cell subset sorted from them (not recorded which). V and J are TRBV21-1 and TRBJ2-7; TRBD2 is taken as the D call from the table, unchecked against the DNA. TRBV21-1 is a known pseudogene. CDR3 coding DNA: TGTGCCAGCAGCAAAGCCGGGACTAGCGGGTTTCCCTACGAGCAGTACTTC. Translated, it gives CASSKAGTSGFPYEQYF.